This T cell receptor beta chain derives from a study of blood T cell repertoires in COVID-19. As originally analysed: Reference gene primer amplification yielded estimated nucleated cell counts. The protocol was immunoSEQ multiplex PCR, while the TCRdb copy is restricted to in-frame clones and leaves out a portion. V and J calls and clone size are as listed in that table; D and trimming were resolved from the DNA. The sample records around 220,000 clones, roughly 80% being singletons. CDR3 length equals 12 residues. Trimming cost V 3 bases and J 13 bases; bases outside gene matches: 6. CDR1 is MRHNA and CDR2 is SNTAGT in the germline V gene. This clone was seen a single time.

The V gene is TRBV6-4, the J gene TRBJ2-1; 7 nucleotides line up with TRBD1. Sequences were obtained from peripheral blood. The receptor was isolated from a human donor in a cohort sampled during active COVID-19. CDR3 DNA: TGTGCCAGCAGTGATAAGGGGGCGGTCCAGTTCTTC. Amino acids: CASSDKGAVQFF.